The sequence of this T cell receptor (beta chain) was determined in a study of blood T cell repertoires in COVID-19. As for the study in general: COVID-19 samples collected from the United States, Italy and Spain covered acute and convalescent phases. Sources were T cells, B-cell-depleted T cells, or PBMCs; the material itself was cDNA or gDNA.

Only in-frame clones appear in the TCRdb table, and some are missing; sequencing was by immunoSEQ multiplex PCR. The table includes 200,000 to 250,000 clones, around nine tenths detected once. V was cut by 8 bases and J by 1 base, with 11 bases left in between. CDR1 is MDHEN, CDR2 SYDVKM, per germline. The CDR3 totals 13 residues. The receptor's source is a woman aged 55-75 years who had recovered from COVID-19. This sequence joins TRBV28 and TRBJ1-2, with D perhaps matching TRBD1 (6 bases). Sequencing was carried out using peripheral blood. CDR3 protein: CASEDRLNYGYTF. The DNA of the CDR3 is TGTGCCAGCGAGGACAGACTTAACTATGGCTACACCTTC.